Presented here are 27 T cell receptor beta chains from one specimen sequenced in a study of T cell responses to AZD1222 COVID-19 vaccine. Profiled with immunoSEQ multiplex PCR; TCRdb holds only in-frame clones, not every one. The data contain around 67,000 clones, 84% of them seen just once; the ten biggest clones take up around 21%. Here the sequenced sample was peripheral blood, taken on day 0 of AZD1222 vaccination. The source is an adult in good health.

The chain uses TRBV28 and TRBJ1-4; D ambiguous. There are 13 residues in the CDR3. V was pared by 4 bases and J by 7 bases, with 10 bases between. Per germline, CDR1 MDHEN and CDR2 SYDVKM. This CDR3 is CASSWTITEKLFF. CDR3 DNA: TGTGCCAGCAGTTGGACGATTACTGAAAAACTGTTTTTT.

This chain joins TRBV7-9 and TRBJ2-1, with D unclear. Trimming pared 3 bases from V and 4 bases from J, leaving 4 bases between. Germline CDR1 reads SEHNR; CDR2 reads FQNEAQ (reference sequence). CDR3 length: 12 amino acids. CDR3 sequence (DNA): TGTGCCAGCAGCTTTCATTACAATGAGCAGTTCTTC. Protein sequence: CASSFHYNEQFF.

There are a few counts of this clone. CDR3 coding DNA: TGTGCCAGCAGCCCAGCCGGGACAGAAGTCTATGGCTACACCTTC. As protein: CASSPAGTEVYGYTF. The rearrangement links TRBV7-2 to TRBJ1-2; TRBD1 matches 7 bases. Germline loops: CDR1 SGHTA, CDR2 FQGNSA. The CDR3 extends over 15 amino acids. V gave up 5 bases and J gave up 4 bases; unmatched junction bases: 10.

The chain couples TRBV6-5 to TRBJ1-6; 7 bases are shared with TRBD1. This CDR3 spans 15 amino acids. Per the germline V gene, CDR1 is MNHEY and CDR2 is SVGAGI. Trimming removed 8 bases from V and 10 bases from J; junction bases left unmatched: 14. CDR3 coding DNA: TGTGCCAGCTCAACGACAGGGCCCGGCGGGTCACCCCTCCACTTT. It encodes CASSTTGPGGSPLHF.

This chain joins TRBV14 and TRBJ2-7; D may be TRBD1 (5 bases). Trimming stripped 4 bases from V and 5 bases from J, with 9 bases between. Germline loops: CDR1 SGHDN, CDR2 FVKESK. The CDR3 loop spans 12 amino acids. Here the CDR3 DNA reads TGTGCCAGCAGCCTCGTAGGGGACGAGCAGTACTTC. Its protein product is CASSLVGDEQYF.

The chain uses TRBV5-5 and TRBJ1-2; tentative D call: TRBD1 (6 bases). The germline gives CDR1 SGHKS, CDR2 YYEKEE (reference sequence). The CDR3 is made up of 15 amino acids. Trimming left V 0 bases short and J 5 bases short, with 14 bases between. The CDR3: CASSLDRDSSYGYTF. CDR3 DNA: TGTGCCAGCAGCTTGGACAGGGACTCTTCATATGGCTACACCTTC.

This chain uses TRBV5-1 with TRBJ2-5; D remains ambiguous. Germline assignment: CDR1 SGHRS and CDR2 YFSETQ. CDR3 length equals 11 residues. Trimming stripped 1 base from V and 5 bases from J, with 3 bases between. CDR3 sequence: CASSLYETQYF. The DNA for the CDR3 is TGCGCCAGCAGCTTGTATGAGACCCAGTACTTC.

This clone was seen just once. The rearrangement uses TRBV7-2 and TRBJ2-2; D call uncertain. This CDR3 is 13 amino acids long. Germline CDR1 reads SGHTA; CDR2 reads FQGNSA. With 5 bases removed from V and 6 bases from J, the gap between germline ends came to 10 bases. This chain's CDR3 is CASSVSLAGELFF. The CDR3 nucleotides are TGTGCCAGCAGCGTAAGTTTGGCCGGGGAGCTGTTTTTT.

V is TRBV9 and J is TRBJ2-7; TRBD1 agrees at 7 bases. J lost 3 bases, V lost 0 bases, and 9 bases had no gene match. The CDR3 is 16 amino acids. Germline values: CDR1 SGDLS, CDR2 YYNGEE. The CDR3 sequence is CASSVAPTGHVYEQYF. CDR3 DNA: TGTGCCAGCAGCGTAGCCCCGACAGGGCACGTCTACGAGCAGTACTTC.

This rearrangement joins TRBV6-4 to TRBJ2-7; 9 positions match TRBD1. CDR3 size: 19 residues. Looked up from germline, CDR1 is MRHNA and CDR2 is SNTAGT. The junction had 14 bases not matched to a gene; V was cut back by 0 bases and J by 2 bases. For the CDR3, the DNA is TGTGCCAGCAGTGACTCGAAAAGTCTCGGACAGGGGTTGCCCTACGAGCAGTACTTC. Residues: CASSDSKSLGQGLPYEQYF.

The chain joins TRBV7-2 to TRBJ1-5; TRBD1 is a possible D gene (5 bases). V was cut by 3 bases and J by 8 bases, with 14 bases left in between. Germline loops: CDR1 SGHTA, CDR2 FQGNSA. This CDR3 region has 14 residues. In DNA form, the CDR3 reads TGTGCCAGCAGCTTTGGGACCCGTAGGGAGCCCCAGCATTTT. It yields the protein CASSFGTRREPQHF.

This chain connects TRBV10-3 to TRBJ1-2; D not certain. The length of the CDR3 is 14 residues. Germline V lookup: CDR1 ENHRY, CDR2 SYGVKD. V was clipped by 0 bases and J by 4 bases, with 9 bases between them. CDR3 amino acids: CAISESSRTYGYTF. In DNA, the CDR3 is TGTGCCATCAGTGAGTCGAGTAGGACCTATGGCTACACCTTC.

The J gene is TRBJ1-5, the V gene TRBV30, with D hard to call. The CDR3 has 12 residues. Trimming shortened V by 5 bases and J by 4 bases, and 9 bases separated the two germline ends. Germline values: CDR1 GTSNPN, CDR2 SVGIG (reference sequence). In DNA, the CDR3 is TGTGCCTGGGGGGAGTCAAATCAGCCCCAGCATTTT. Amino acids: CAWGESNQPQHF.

V is TRBV27 and J is TRBJ2-5; 14 bases map to TRBD2. CDR1 and CDR2 from the germline V gene are MNHEY and SMNVEV (reference sequence). The CDR3 loop spans 20 amino acids. The V gene end was trimmed by 1 base and the J gene end by 1 base; junction bases not matched to a gene: 11. The DNA for the CDR3 is TGTGCCAGCAGTTTATTCGGGACTAGCGGGGGTTCCTTACGCCAAGAGACCCAGTACTTC. Protein: CASSLFGTSGGSLRQETQYF.

The chain employs TRBV30 and TRBJ2-5; D gene uncertain. CDR3 length: 12 amino acids. The V end lost 4 bases, the J end lost 4 bases, and 10 bases lay between the germline ends. Per germline, CDR1 GTSNPN and CDR2 SVGIG (reference sequence). CDR3 in DNA: TGTGCCTGGAAGGCTTATTCAGAGACCCAGTACTTC. Protein product: CAWKAYSETQYF.

In its sample, this clone was seen a few times. The chain recombines TRBV29-1 with TRBJ1-4; D is possibly TRBD1 (5 bases). Trimming cost V 7 bases and J 5 bases, with 11 bases left between them. This CDR3 has 12 amino acids. Germline V gene lookup returns CDR1 SQVTM and CDR2 ANQGSEA. This CDR3 reads CSARAPNEKLFF. DNA for the CDR3: TGCAGCGCCAGGGCTCCAAATGAAAAACTGTTTTTT.

The chain is built from TRBV7-3 and TRBJ2-7, with TRBD2 matching over 7 bases. V shed 1 base and J 5 bases; nucleotides not matched to a gene: 5. CDR3 length: 14 amino acids. Germline V gene data show CDR1 as SGHTA and CDR2 as FQGTGA. The CDR3 bases are TGTGCCAGCAGCTTAAGCGGGAGAGGAAACGAGCAGTACTTC. Translating it yields CASSLSGRGNEQYF.

V gene TRBV5-1 combines with J gene TRBJ1-4; D might be TRBD1 (5 bases). Germline CDR1 is SGHRS and CDR2 is YFSETQ. This CDR3 has 13 amino acids. Trimming took 5 bases from V and 8 from J, leaving 13 bases between them. The CDR3 loop reads CASSVWGREKLFF. CDR3 bases: TGCGCCAGCAGTGTCTGGGGGAGGGAAAAACTGTTTTTT.

The sample holds a few counts of this clone. This sequence joins TRBV7-2 and TRBJ1-2; the D is unclear. Germline V CDR1 and CDR2: SGHTA, FQGNSA. The CDR3 covers 15 residues. Trimming removed 2 bases at V and 2 bases at J, with 12 bases between. The chain's CDR3 is CASSLTFSVNYGYTF. The DNA for the CDR3 is TGTGCCAGCAGCTTAACATTTAGTGTAAACTATGGCTACACCTTC.

The CDR3 spells CATSVYDREKGFYPEAFF. The CDR3 DNA reads TGTGCCACCAGTGTATACGACAGGGAGAAGGGTTTCTATCCTGAAGCTTTCTTT. V is TRBV24-1 and J is TRBJ1-1; 7 nucleotides line up with TRBD1. CDR1 is KGHDR and CDR2 is SFDVKD in the germline V gene. The V gene end was trimmed by 5 bases and the J gene end by 6 bases; junction bases not matched to a gene: 20. There are 18 residues in the CDR3.

The sample holds a few counts of this clone. CDR3 residues: CASSSEGGNTIYF. CDR3 DNA: TGTGCCAGCAGCTCGGAGGGGGGAAACACCATATATTTT. This rearrangement joins TRBV9 to TRBJ1-3, with a possible D match to TRBD1 (5 bases). Germline CDR1 is SGDLS and CDR2 is YYNGEE. V gave up 4 bases and J gave up 4 bases, with 9 bases separating them. CDR3 length equals 13 residues.

Here the CDR3 reads CASKDRVGGTDTQYF. In DNA form, the CDR3 reads TGTGCCAGCAAAGACAGGGTAGGGGGCACAGATACGCAGTATTTT. The gene calls are TRBV19 and TRBJ2-3; TRBD1 aligns across 7 bases. This CDR3 contains 15 residues. V lost 9 bases, J lost 1 base, and 10 bases stayed unmatched. Germline CDR1 reads LNHDA; CDR2 reads SQIVND (reference sequence).

The CDR3 sequence is CASSQQNGEQYF. CDR3 nucleotides: TGTGCCAGCAGTCAACAAAATGGCGAGCAGTACTTC. The J gene is TRBJ2-7, the V gene TRBV6-5; D gene uncertain. The ends were cut back, 5 bases at V and 6 bases at J, with 11 bases in the middle. Looked up from germline, CDR1 is MNHEY and CDR2 is SVGAGI. The CDR3 loop spans 12 amino acids.

The V call is TRBV7-2, the J call TRBJ2-1; D not certain. The CDR3 spans 12 residues. V was shortened by 4 bases and J by 9 bases, with 10 bases between the two germline ends. The germline CDR1 and CDR2 sequences are SGHTA and FQGNSA. The CDR3 loop is CASSWRNLEQFF. Here the CDR3 DNA reads TGTGCCAGCAGCTGGCGTAATCTTGAGCAGTTCTTC.

V and J are TRBV18 and TRBJ2-1; unclear D gene. Between the trimmed V and J ends, which lost 4 bases and 4 bases, there was a span of 8 bases. CDR3 length equals 13 residues. Germline CDR1 is KGHSH and CDR2 is LQKENI. CDR3 loop: CASSQQPYNEQFF. The DNA for the CDR3 is TGTGCCAGCTCACAACAACCGTACAATGAGCAGTTCTTC.

The chain uses TRBV20-1 and TRBJ2-5; D not certain. The length of the CDR3 is 11 residues. V shed 5 bases and J shed 5 bases, with 9 bases lying between them. Germline CDR1 is DFQATT and CDR2 is SNEGSKA (reference sequence). CDR3 amino acids: CSAAAGETQYF. The DNA for the CDR3 is TGCAGTGCTGCAGCCGGGGAGACCCAGTACTTC.

The CDR3 nucleotides are TGTGCCAGCAGTTACCCGGGACTCTCCCAAAATGAGCAGTTCTTC. Protein sequence: CASSYPGLSQNEQFF. The chain is built from TRBV6-5 and TRBJ2-1; D perhaps matches TRBD2 (6 bases). Germline CDR1 and CDR2: MNHEY and SVGAGI. The V end lost 2 bases, the J end lost 7 bases, and 15 bases lay between the germline ends. The CDR3 has 15 residues.